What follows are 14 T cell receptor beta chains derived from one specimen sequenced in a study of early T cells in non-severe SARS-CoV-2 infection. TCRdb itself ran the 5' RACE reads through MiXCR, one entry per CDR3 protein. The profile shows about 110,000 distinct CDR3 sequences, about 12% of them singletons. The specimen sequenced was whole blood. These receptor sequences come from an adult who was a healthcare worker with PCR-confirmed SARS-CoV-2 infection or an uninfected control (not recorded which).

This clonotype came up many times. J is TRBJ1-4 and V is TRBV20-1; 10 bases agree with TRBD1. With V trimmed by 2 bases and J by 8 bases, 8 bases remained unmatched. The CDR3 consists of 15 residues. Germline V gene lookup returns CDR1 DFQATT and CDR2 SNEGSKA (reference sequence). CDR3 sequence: CSARSRTGGGEKLFF. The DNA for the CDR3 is TGCAGTGCTAGATCACGGACAGGGGGTGGCGAAAAACTGTTTTTT.

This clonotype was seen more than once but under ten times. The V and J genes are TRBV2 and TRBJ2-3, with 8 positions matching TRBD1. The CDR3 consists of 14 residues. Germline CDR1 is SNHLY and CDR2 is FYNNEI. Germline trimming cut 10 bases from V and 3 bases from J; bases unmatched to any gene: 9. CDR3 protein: CATRQGPRTDTQYF. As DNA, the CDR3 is TGTGCCACCAGACAGGGGCCCAGGACAGATACGCAGTATTTT.

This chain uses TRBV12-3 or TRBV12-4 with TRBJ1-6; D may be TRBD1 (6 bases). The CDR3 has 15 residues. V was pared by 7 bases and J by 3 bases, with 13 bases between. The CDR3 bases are TGTGCCAGCACCTTACAGGGACTCTATAATTCACCCCTCCACTTT. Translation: CASTLQGLYNSPLHF.

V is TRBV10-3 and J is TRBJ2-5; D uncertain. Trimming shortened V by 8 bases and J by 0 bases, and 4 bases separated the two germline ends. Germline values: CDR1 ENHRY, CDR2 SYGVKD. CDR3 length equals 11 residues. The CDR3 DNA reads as TGTGCCATCGGAAACCAAGAGACCCAGTACTTC. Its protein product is CAIGNQETQYF.

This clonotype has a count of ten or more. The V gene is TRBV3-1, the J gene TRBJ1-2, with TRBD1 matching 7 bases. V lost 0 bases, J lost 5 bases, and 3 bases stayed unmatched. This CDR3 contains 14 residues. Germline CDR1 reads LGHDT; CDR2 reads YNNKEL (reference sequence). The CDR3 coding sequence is TGTGCCAGCAGCCAAGAGGCCAGGGGGTATGGCTACACCTTC. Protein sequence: CASSQEARGYGYTF. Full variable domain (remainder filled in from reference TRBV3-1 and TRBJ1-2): DTAVSQTPKYLVTQMGNDKSIKCEQNLGHDTMYWYKQDSKKFLKIMFSYNNKELIINETVPNRFSPKSPDKAHLNLHINSLELGDSAVYFCASSQEARGYGYTFGSGTRLTVV.

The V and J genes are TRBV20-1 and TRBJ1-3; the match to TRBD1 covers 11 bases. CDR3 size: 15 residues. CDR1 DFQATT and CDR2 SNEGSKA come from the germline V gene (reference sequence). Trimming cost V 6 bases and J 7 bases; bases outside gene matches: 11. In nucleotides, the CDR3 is TGCAGTGCGCGGACAGGGGGCGAGTCCCTGAACACCATATATTTT. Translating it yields CSARTGGESLNTIYF.

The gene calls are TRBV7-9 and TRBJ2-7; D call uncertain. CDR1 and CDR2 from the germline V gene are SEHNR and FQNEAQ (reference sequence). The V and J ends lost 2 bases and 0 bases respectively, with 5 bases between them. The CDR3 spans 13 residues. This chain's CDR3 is CASSLPNSYEQYF. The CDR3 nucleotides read TGTGCCAGCAGCTTACCGAACTCCTACGAGCAGTACTTC.

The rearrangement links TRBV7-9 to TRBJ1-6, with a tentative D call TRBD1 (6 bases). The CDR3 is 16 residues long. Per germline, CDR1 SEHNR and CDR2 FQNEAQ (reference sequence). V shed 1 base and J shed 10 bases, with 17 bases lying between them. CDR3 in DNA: TGTGCCAGCAGCTTAGAGGCCGGGGGGCAGGGCTCACCCCTCCACTTT. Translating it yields CASSLEAGGQGSPLHF.

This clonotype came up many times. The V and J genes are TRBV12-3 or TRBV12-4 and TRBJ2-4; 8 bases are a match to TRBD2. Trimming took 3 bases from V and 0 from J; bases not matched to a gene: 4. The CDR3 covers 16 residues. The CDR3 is CASSFLAGVAKNIQYF. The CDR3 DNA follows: TGTGCCAGCAGTTTTCTAGCGGGTGTAGCCAAAAACATTCAGTACTTC.

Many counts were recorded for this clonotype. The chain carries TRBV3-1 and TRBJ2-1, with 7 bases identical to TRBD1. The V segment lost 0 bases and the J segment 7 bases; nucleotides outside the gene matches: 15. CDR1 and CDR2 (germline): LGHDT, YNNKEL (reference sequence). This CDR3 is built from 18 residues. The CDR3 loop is CASSQDWGRGGGLNEQFF. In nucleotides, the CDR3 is TGTGCCAGCAGCCAAGACTGGGGTAGAGGGGGCGGTTTAAATGAGCAGTTCTTC.

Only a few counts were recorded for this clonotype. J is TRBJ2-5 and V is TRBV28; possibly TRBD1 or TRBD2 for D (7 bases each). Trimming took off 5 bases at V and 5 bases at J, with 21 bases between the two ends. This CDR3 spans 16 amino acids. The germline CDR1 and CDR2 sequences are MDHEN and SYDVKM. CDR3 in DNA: TGTGCCAGCAGTCACAGGGGAGGGGGGCTCTCGGAGACCCAGTACTTC. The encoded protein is CASSHRGGGLSETQYF.

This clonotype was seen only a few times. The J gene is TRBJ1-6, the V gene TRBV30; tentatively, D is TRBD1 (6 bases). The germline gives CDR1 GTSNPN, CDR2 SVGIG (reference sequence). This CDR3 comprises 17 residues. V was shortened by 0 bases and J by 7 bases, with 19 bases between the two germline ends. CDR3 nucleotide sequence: TGTGCCTGGAGTGTGGGTGTGAGAGGGGGTAAGAATTCACCCCTCCACTTT. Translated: CAWSVGVRGGKNSPLHF.

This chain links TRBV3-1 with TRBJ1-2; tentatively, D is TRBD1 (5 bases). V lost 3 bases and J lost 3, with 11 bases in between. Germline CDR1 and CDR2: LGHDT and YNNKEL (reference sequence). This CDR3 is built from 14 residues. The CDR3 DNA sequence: TGTGCCAGCAGCCAGGGGGACGGCCACTATGGCTACACCTTC. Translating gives CASSQGDGHYGYTF.

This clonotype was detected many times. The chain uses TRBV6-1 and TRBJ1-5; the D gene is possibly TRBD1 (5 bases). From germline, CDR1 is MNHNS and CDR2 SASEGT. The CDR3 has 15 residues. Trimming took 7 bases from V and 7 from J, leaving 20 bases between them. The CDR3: CASNLSGGSGQPQHF. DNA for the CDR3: TGTGCCAGCAACCTCTCCGGGGGGTCGGGCCAGCCCCAGCATTTT.